This T cell receptor (beta chain) was sequenced during a study of PD-1 blockade in classical Hodgkin lymphoma. Points on this clone: The antigen remains undetermined.

V was clipped by 3 bases and J by 6 bases; unmatched bases: 5. The CDR3 length is 13 residues. Germline CDR1 is SGHDT and CDR2 is YYEEEE. As for time point: cycle 4 day 1 (C4D1), after more than 5 weeks of nivolumab. The patients all showed relapse after autologous stem cell transplantation, while their brentuximab vedotin exposure varied. The assay was immunoSEQ multiplex PCR, and TCRdb's table has in-frame clones only and misses some. The profile shows approximately 44,000 clones, roughly 70% of them singletons. General study points: Possibly reflecting disease activity or prior therapy, repertoire differences have causes that remain undefined. Newly diagnosed patients had baseline TCR diversity that was reportedly lower than that of healthy donors.

The receptor was derived from a human donor with classical Hodgkin lymphoma. The V call is TRBV5-6, the J call TRBJ2-5; 7 positions match TRBD1. This specimen consisted of peripheral blood mononuclear cells (PBMCs), obtained before the fourth cycle of nivolumab. CDR3 sequence: CASSSRTGQTQYF. CDR3 DNA: TGTGCCAGCAGCTCCAGGACAGGACAGACCCAGTACTTC.